These T cell receptor beta chains were read from a single sample in a study of response to subunit inactivated influenza vaccine. MiXCR, run by TCRdb on the RT-PCR reads, gives a single entry per CDR3 protein. In the table there are about 530,000 distinct CDR3 sequences, 10% to 15% of which are singletons. The material sequenced was PBMCs from blood, taken 45 days after vaccination. These receptors were taken from a man aged 50 to 59 who received an inactivated influenza vaccine. The CDR3 runs from the conserved cysteine through the conserved F or W. The order of the fields is D gene, V gene, J gene, clone size, CDR3 length, CDR3 protein, CDR3 DNA. The D gene is left open where the match is weak. Some rows have no size entry. The others give once, few or many, or a class for an expanded clone.

D gene: -; V gene: TRBV12-3/TRBV12-4; J gene: TRBJ2-7; clone size: -; CDR3 length: 14; CDR3 protein: CASSRQENSYEQYF; CDR3 DNA: TGTGCCAGCAGTAGACAGGAAAACTCCTACGAGCAGTACTTC
D gene: -; V gene: TRBV28; J gene: TRBJ2-7; clone size: few; CDR3 length: 14; CDR3 protein: CATSTDRSSYEQYF; CDR3 DNA: TGTGCCACTTCGACCGACCGAAGCTCCTACGAGCAGTACTTC
D gene: -; V gene: TRBV20-1; J gene: TRBJ2-5; clone size: few; CDR3 length: 16; CDR3 protein: CSARDPWIHSQETQYF; CDR3 DNA: TGCAGTGCTAGAGATCCCTGGATCCATTCTCAAGAGACCCAGTACTTC
D gene: -; V gene: TRBV6-2/TRBV6-3; J gene: TRBJ2-3; clone size: -; CDR3 length: 14; CDR3 protein: CASRALGGDDTQYF; CDR3 DNA: TGTGCCAGCAGGGCTCTAGGGGGGGACGATACGCAGTATTTT
D gene: -; V gene: TRBV4-3; J gene: TRBJ2-1; clone size: many; CDR3 length: 14; CDR3 protein: CASSQGGGRNEQFF; CDR3 DNA: TGCGCCAGCAGCCAAGGGGGGGGCAGGAATGAGCAGTTCTTC
D gene: -; V gene: TRBV29-1; J gene: TRBJ1-5; clone size: -; CDR3 length: 16; CDR3 protein: CIRWNGSGDGRHPQHF; CDR3 DNA: TGCATCAGATGGAACGGGTCAGGGGACGGGCGCCATCCCCAGCATTTT
D gene: -; V gene: TRBV9; J gene: TRBJ2-7; clone size: many; CDR3 length: 14; CDR3 protein: CASSVVGPPGEQYF; CDR3 DNA: TGTGCCAGCAGCGTAGTAGGCCCGCCGGGGGAGCAGTACTTC
D gene: -; V gene: TRBV4-1; J gene: TRBJ1-1; clone size: many; CDR3 length: 15; CDR3 protein: CASSQGPGANTEAFF; CDR3 DNA: TGCGCCAGCAGCCAAGGGCCAGGGGCGAACACTGAAGCTTTCTTT
D gene: -; V gene: TRBV12-3/TRBV12-4; J gene: TRBJ1-2; clone size: few; CDR3 length: 17; CDR3 protein: CASSISALLGSGYGYTF; CDR3 DNA: TGTGCCAGCAGTATCTCGGCGCTTCTGGGCTCAGGCTATGGCTACACCTTC
D gene: -; V gene: TRBV11-3; J gene: TRBJ1-2; clone size: few; CDR3 length: 14; CDR3 protein: CASSTSRGQNGYTF; CDR3 DNA: TGTGCCAGCAGCACCAGCCGGGGGCAAAATGGCTACACCTTC
D gene: TRBD1; V gene: TRBV9; J gene: TRBJ1-1; clone size: few; CDR3 length: 13; CDR3 protein: CASSVDRDTEAFF; CDR3 DNA: TGTGCCAGCAGCGTCGACAGGGACACTGAAGCTTTCTTT
D gene: TRBD2; V gene: TRBV4-3; J gene: TRBJ2-3; clone size: -; CDR3 length: 14; CDR3 protein: CASSQVLAEDTQYF; CDR3 DNA: TGCGCCAGCAGCCAAGTTCTAGCGGAAGATACGCAGTATTTT
D gene: -; V gene: TRBV5-1; J gene: TRBJ1-5; clone size: -; CDR3 length: 15; CDR3 protein: CASSWGPGRNQPQHF; CDR3 DNA: TGCGCCAGCAGCTGGGGGCCAGGGAGGAATCAGCCCCAGCATTTT
D gene: TRBD1; V gene: TRBV12-3/TRBV12-4; J gene: TRBJ1-4; clone size: -; CDR3 length: 15; CDR3 protein: CASSSRDRAREKLFF; CDR3 DNA: TGTGCCAGCAGTTCTCGGGACAGGGCAAGGGAAAAACTGTTTTTT
D gene: -; V gene: TRBV29-1; J gene: TRBJ2-5; clone size: -; CDR3 length: 12; CDR3 protein: CSVQGESETQYF; CDR3 DNA: TGCAGCGTCCAAGGGGAATCGGAGACCCAGTACTTC
D gene: -; V gene: TRBV7-9; J gene: TRBJ2-5; clone size: many; CDR3 length: 13; CDR3 protein: CASSFQGRETQYF; CDR3 DNA: TGTGCCAGCAGCTTTCAAGGTCGGGAGACCCAGTACTTC
D gene: TRBD2; V gene: TRBV29-1; J gene: TRBJ2-7; clone size: few; CDR3 length: 13; CDR3 protein: CSVTSDRAYEQYF; CDR3 DNA: TGCAGCGTTACTAGCGACAGAGCCTACGAGCAGTACTTC
D gene: -; V gene: TRBV4-3; J gene: TRBJ2-7; clone size: -; CDR3 length: 16; CDR3 protein: CASSQDLNRVGSEQYF; CDR3 DNA: TGCGCCAGCAGCCAAGATCTGAACAGGGTCGGGTCCGAGCAGTACTTC
D gene: -; V gene: TRBV4-3; J gene: TRBJ2-3; clone size: few; CDR3 length: 17; CDR3 protein: CASSQDAGSPRTDTQYF; CDR3 DNA: TGCGCCAGCAGCCAAGATGCGGGTAGTCCACGCACAGATACGCAGTATTTT
D gene: -; V gene: TRBV12-3/TRBV12-4; J gene: TRBJ2-6; clone size: many; CDR3 length: 16; CDR3 protein: CATSEQLSSGANVLTF; CDR3 DNA: TGTGCCACCTCAGAGCAGCTGAGCTCTGGGGCCAACGTCCTGACTTTC
D gene: TRBD1; V gene: TRBV6-2/TRBV6-3; J gene: TRBJ2-7; clone size: -; CDR3 length: 15; CDR3 protein: CASGGQGKLLYEQYF; CDR3 DNA: TGTGCCAGCGGGGGACAGGGAAAACTTCTCTACGAGCAGTACTTC
D gene: -; V gene: TRBV4-2; J gene: TRBJ1-1; clone size: -; CDR3 length: 14; CDR3 protein: CASSQGRMNTEAFF; CDR3 DNA: TGTGCCAGCAGCCAAGGACGGATGAACACTGAAGCTTTCTTT